This is a list of T cell receptor beta chains from one sample in a study of T cell responses to AZD1222 COVID-19 vaccine. The method was immunoSEQ multiplex PCR; TCRdb's version includes in-frame clones alone and lacks a portion of them. The table has around 150,000 clones, 90% to 95% seen once. Sequences were derived from peripheral blood, sampled 28 days after the second AZD1222 dose. The receptors here all came from an adult who received the AZD1222 COVID-19 vaccine. CDR3s include the opening cysteine and the closing phenylalanine or tryptophan. D genes are given only for firm matches. Size tells how often a clone was seen (once, few, many) or the class of an expanded clone, and some rows leave it out.

TRBV30	NA	NA	TRBJ1-5	TGTGCCTCCACCGGGCCCATCAATCAGCCCCAGCATTTT	CASTGPINQPQHF
TRBV4-1	NA	NA	TRBJ1-5	TGCGCCAGTAAAGGGGACAATCAGCCCCAGCATTTT	CASKGDNQPQHF
TRBV18	once	NA	TRBJ2-1	TGTGCCAGCTCACCCGAGGGAGGGGGCTACAATGAGCAGTTCTTC	CASSPEGGGYNEQFF
TRBV5-5	once	NA	TRBJ1-1	TGTGCCAGCAGCCGTCTCGGGGGCGCCTACACTGAAGCTTTCTTT	CASSRLGGAYTEAFF
TRBV7-3	NA	TRBD2	TRBJ2-3	TGTGCCAGCAGCCGCGGGGGGGCTGGCACAGATACGCAGTATTTT	CASSRGGAGTDTQYF
TRBV2	NA	TRBD2	TRBJ2-3	TGTGCCAGCAGCGGCGGACTAGCAGCGACAGATACGCAGTATTTT	CASSGGLAATDTQYF
TRBV7-2	NA	NA	TRBJ2-1	TGTGCCAGCAGCTTACTCGGGGAGTCTTACAATGAGCAGTTCTTC	CASSLLGESYNEQFF
TRBV14	NA	NA	TRBJ1-1	TGTGCCAGCAGCCCTCAAGGCCCCCAGGATCTGAAGGCTTTCTTT	CASSPQGPQDLKAFF
TRBV18	NA	NA	TRBJ1-1	TGTGCCAGCTCACCACTAGAGGGGCTTAACACTGAAGCTTTCTTT	CASSPLEGLNTEAFF
TRBV12-3/TRBV12-4	NA	NA	TRBJ2-3	TGTGCCAGCAGTTTCGAAAGGGTTGATACGCAGTATTTT	CASSFERVDTQYF
TRBV10-3	NA	NA	TRBJ1-2	TGTGCCATAAGGGCGATCCGAGCTAACTATGGCTACACCTTC	CAIRAIRANYGYTF
TRBV19	NA	TRBD1	TRBJ2-3	TGTGCCAGTAGCCTTCCGGGACAGGGAGCACGGGATACGCAGTATTTT	CASSLPGQGARDTQYF
TRBV9	NA	NA	TRBJ1-2	TGTGCCAGCAGCGCCACTCCAGGGCCGTCGGGCTACACCTTC	CASSATPGPSGYTF
TRBV9	NA	NA	TRBJ1-2	TGTGCCAGCAGCGTAGAGGGAGACTATGGCTACACCTTC	CASSVEGDYGYTF
TRBV7-2	NA	TRBD2	TRBJ2-1	TGTGCCAGCAGCTTAGGTGTGGGGGGGTCCTACAATGAGCAGTTCTTC	CASSLGVGGSYNEQFF
TRBV5-1	NA	TRBD2	TRBJ2-1	TGCGCCAGCAGCGGAGGGACTAGCGGGGAGCAGTTCTTC	CASSGGTSGEQFF
TRBV11-2	NA	NA	TRBJ1-2	TGTGCCAGCAGCTTAGCGGAGGGTCGGATCTATGGCTACACCTTC	CASSLAEGRIYGYTF
TRBV6-1	once	TRBD1	TRBJ2-2	TGTGCCAGCAGTGAACCTGGACAGGCTACCGGGGAGCTGTTTTTT	CASSEPGQATGELFF
TRBV15	few	TRBD2	TRBJ2-5	TGTGCCACCAGCAGATCCGGGAGTAGCGGGGGGGGTTGGGAGACCCAGTACTTC	CATSRSGSSGGGWETQYF
TRBV6-5	NA	NA	TRBJ2-3	TGTGCCAGCAGTTACGGGTCGGGGGTTAGTACAGATACGCAGTATTTT	CASSYGSGVSTDTQYF
TRBV6-5	NA	NA	TRBJ1-1	TGTGCCAGCTCTCGAGCCGACACTGAAGCTTTCTTT	CASSRADTEAFF
TRBV7-9	NA	TRBD1	TRBJ2-1	TGTGCCAGCAGTTCTCCGGGACAGGCCTACAATGAGCAGTTCTTC	CASSSPGQAYNEQFF
TRBV12-3/TRBV12-4	NA	NA	TRBJ2-2	TGTGCCAGCAGTTCTATCGCCCCCGGGGAGCTGTTTTTT	CASSSIAPGELFF
TRBV7-9	NA	NA	TRBJ2-7	TGTGCCAGCAGCTTAGGCGGAATCTCCTACGAGCAGTACTTC	CASSLGGISYEQYF
TRBV6-1	NA	NA	TRBJ1-3	TGTGCCAGCAGTGACCCGGGAAACACCATATATTTT	CASSDPGNTIYF
TRBV3-1/TRBV3-2	NA	TRBD2	TRBJ2-5	TGTGCCAGCAGCGGGGCCCGGGGGGAGGCCCAAGAGACCCAGTACTTC	CASSGARGEAQETQYF
TRBV10-1	NA	NA	TRBJ1-1	TGCGCCAGCCCTGAACGTGTCAGGAGGGACACTGAAGCTTTCTTT	CASPERVRRDTEAFF
TRBV9	NA	NA	TRBJ2-5	TGTGCCAGCAGCGTCGCCGGTACTAGTTTGGAGACCCAGTACTTC	CASSVAGTSLETQYF
TRBV6-1	NA	NA	TRBJ2-4	TGTGCCAGCAGGTGGGACACGGGAGTAGCCGGCATTCAGTACTTC	CASRWDTGVAGIQYF
TRBV5-6	NA	NA	TRBJ2-7	TGTGCCAGCAGCCCCATCGCCCTTTTGAACGAGCAGTACTTC	CASSPIALLNEQYF
TRBV7-6	NA	NA	TRBJ1-1	TGTGCCAGCAGCTTAGATCGTCAAGGCCGGGGAACTGAAGCTTTCTTT	CASSLDRQGRGTEAFF
TRBV9	once	NA	TRBJ2-1	TGTGCCAGCAGCCCTCAATCGGGGAGCTCCTACAATGAGCAGTTCTTC	CASSPQSGSSYNEQFF
TRBV18	NA	NA	TRBJ1-1	TGTGCCAGCTCACCTGCAGATCTGGGGTTCATGAACACTGAAGCTTTCTTT	CASSPADLGFMNTEAFF
TRBV10-3	once	NA	TRBJ1-2	TGTGCCATCAGTGATGGGGGGGCTGGTGGCTACACCTTC	CAISDGGAGGYTF
TRBV5-1	NA	NA	TRBJ1-1	TGCGCCAGCAGCCGGACCGGGACGGAAATTATAGAAGCTTTCTTT	CASSRTGTEIIEAFF
TRBV18	NA	NA	TRBJ1-1	TGTGCCAGCTCACCACTTCCGGACAGTATTAACACTGAAGCTTTCTTT	CASSPLPDSINTEAFF
TRBV29-1	NA	TRBD2	TRBJ2-2	TGCAGCGTTGCGGCTAGCGGGAACACCGGGGAGCTGTTTTTT	CSVAASGNTGELFF
TRBV27	NA	NA	TRBJ1-6	TGTGCCAGCAGCCTCGGACACCCGAGCTCCTATAATTCACCCCTCCACTTT	CASSLGHPSSYNSPLHF
TRBV15	NA	NA	TRBJ2-2	TGTGCCACCAGCAGAGCGCGTTCCCGGGCCGGGGAGCTGTTTTTT	CATSRARSRAGELFF
TRBV9	NA	NA	TRBJ2-1	TGTGCCAGCAGCGTGGTAAATCCTGCCCGTTCTGGGAATGAGCAGTTCTTC	CASSVVNPARSGNEQFF
TRBV6-5	NA	NA	TRBJ1-3	TGTGCCAGCGGGCGGAGCAGGAGAAACACCATATATTTT	CASGRSRRNTIYF
TRBV6-1	NA	NA	TRBJ1-2	TGTGCCAGCAGTGAAGCGGGGACTTCCTCACTTAGCTATGGCTACACCTTC	CASSEAGTSSLSYGYTF
TRBV27	NA	NA	TRBJ1-4	TGTGCCAGCAGCCCGATTGCAACTAATGAAAAACTGTTTTTT	CASSPIATNEKLFF
TRBV6-2/TRBV6-3	NA	TRBD2	TRBJ2-7	TGTGCCAGCAGTTACGTCAGTGAGGCCGGGACTAGCACCTACGAGCAGTACTTC	CASSYVSEAGTSTYEQYF
TRBV19	NA	NA	TRBJ1-4	TGTGCCAGTTTCAGGGGCAGGGCCCCCGTGGGTCCCCATGAAAAACTGTTTTTT	CASFRGRAPVGPHEKLFF
TRBV19	NA	NA	TRBJ1-5	TGTGCCAGTAGTATTTCGGGAGGTCAGCCCCAGCATTTT	CASSISGGQPQHF